This entry lists 5 T cell receptor beta chains sequenced from one sample in a study of T cells in localized non-small cell lung cancer. Profiling relied on immunoSEQ multiplex PCR, and the TCRdb table lists in-frame clones only, not all of them. The profile shows 53,000 or so clones, approximately 80% of them singletons. The sequenced sample was peripheral blood mononuclear cells, obtained before any cancer treatment. Source of these receptors: a man aged 35 to 70 with stage III lung adenocarcinoma.

J is TRBJ1-2 and V is TRBV6-6, with no clear D. The CDR3 length is 14 residues. Trimming took off 0 bases at V and 6 bases at J, with 11 bases between the two ends. CDR1 is MNHNY, CDR2 SVGAGI, per germline (reference sequence). CDR3 sequence (DNA): TGTGCCAGCAGTTACTCGAGCGGGGTTGATGGCTACACCTTC. Amino acids: CASSYSSGVDGYTF.

This chain uses TRBV30 with TRBJ1-5, with D possibly being TRBD1 (5 bases). The CDR3 extends over 13 amino acids. Germline values: CDR1 GTSNPN, CDR2 SVGIG (reference sequence). Trimming pared 1 base from V and 4 bases from J, leaving 8 bases between. Here the CDR3 reads CAWSAGGNQPQHF. CDR3 bases: TGTGCCTGGAGTGCTGGGGGGAATCAGCCCCAGCATTTT.

V gene TRBV6-5 combines with J gene TRBJ1-1, with a tentative D call TRBD1 (5 bases). Trimming took 2 bases from V and 5 from J, leaving 12 bases between them. The CDR3 loop spans 14 amino acids. Germline V gene lookup returns CDR1 MNHEY and CDR2 SVGAGI. The chain's CDR3 is CASSYPGIGTEAFF. The CDR3 DNA is TGTGCCAGCAGTTACCCAGGGATAGGGACTGAAGCTTTCTTT.

The genes are TRBV2 and TRBJ1-2; 7 bases fit TRBD1. The CDR3 runs to 13 residues. Germline V lookup: CDR1 SNHLY, CDR2 FYNNEI. With 6 bases clipped from V and 6 bases from J, the junction kept 7 bases outside the gene matches. In nucleotides, the CDR3 is TGTGCCAGCAGCATACAGGGGTCCGATGGCTACACCTTC. It is translated as CASSIQGSDGYTF.

The J gene is TRBJ1-4, the V gene TRBV29-1; tentatively, D is TRBD1 (6 bases). Trimming cost V 1 base and J 4 bases, with 10 bases left between them. The CDR3 spans 14 residues. CDR1 is SQVTM and CDR2 is ANQGSEA in the germline V gene. This CDR3 is CSVEGDTINEKLFF. CDR3 bases: TGCAGCGTTGAAGGGGACACCATTAATGAAAAACTGTTTTTT.